Included here is one TCR beta chain sequence, with context. Its matching antigen is unknown. The data derive from a study of a mutant IDH1 vaccine in newly diagnosed glioma. Study-wide context: Across weeks 1, 3, 5, 7, 11, 15, 19 and 23, patients received a vaccination each time, eight in all. Patients began vaccination 4-6 weeks after radiotherapy alone, or with temozolomide cycles. Previous care, which was radiotherapy, temozolomide, or both, most often involved both. Study conclusions and caveats: No link was apparently found between pseudoprogression and changes in top peripheral T cell clonotypes.

Germline V CDR1 and CDR2: SGHVS, FQNEAQ. This CDR3 has 15 amino acids. Trimming removed 3 bases at V and 2 bases at J, with 13 bases between. Here immunoSEQ multiplex PCR was the method, and the copy in TCRdb shows in-frame clones only, minus some. Among tens of thousands of clones listed, 80% to 85% were seen once. Stated time point: week 23, last vaccination. All doses held 300 ug of mutant IDH1 20-mer peptide, with topical imiquimod. This chain connects TRBV7-8 to TRBJ1-2; no reliable D call. The source was PBMCs, collected from a glioma patient whose treatment included an IDH1 peptide vaccine. The source of this sequence is a woman aged 40 to 50 with glioma. Some clones in this sample may be carry-over from other donors' samples. The CDR3 coding sequence is TGTGCCAGCAGCTTTAGGCATCAACTCAACTATGGCTACACCTTC. Amino acid sequence: CASSFRHQLNYGYTF.